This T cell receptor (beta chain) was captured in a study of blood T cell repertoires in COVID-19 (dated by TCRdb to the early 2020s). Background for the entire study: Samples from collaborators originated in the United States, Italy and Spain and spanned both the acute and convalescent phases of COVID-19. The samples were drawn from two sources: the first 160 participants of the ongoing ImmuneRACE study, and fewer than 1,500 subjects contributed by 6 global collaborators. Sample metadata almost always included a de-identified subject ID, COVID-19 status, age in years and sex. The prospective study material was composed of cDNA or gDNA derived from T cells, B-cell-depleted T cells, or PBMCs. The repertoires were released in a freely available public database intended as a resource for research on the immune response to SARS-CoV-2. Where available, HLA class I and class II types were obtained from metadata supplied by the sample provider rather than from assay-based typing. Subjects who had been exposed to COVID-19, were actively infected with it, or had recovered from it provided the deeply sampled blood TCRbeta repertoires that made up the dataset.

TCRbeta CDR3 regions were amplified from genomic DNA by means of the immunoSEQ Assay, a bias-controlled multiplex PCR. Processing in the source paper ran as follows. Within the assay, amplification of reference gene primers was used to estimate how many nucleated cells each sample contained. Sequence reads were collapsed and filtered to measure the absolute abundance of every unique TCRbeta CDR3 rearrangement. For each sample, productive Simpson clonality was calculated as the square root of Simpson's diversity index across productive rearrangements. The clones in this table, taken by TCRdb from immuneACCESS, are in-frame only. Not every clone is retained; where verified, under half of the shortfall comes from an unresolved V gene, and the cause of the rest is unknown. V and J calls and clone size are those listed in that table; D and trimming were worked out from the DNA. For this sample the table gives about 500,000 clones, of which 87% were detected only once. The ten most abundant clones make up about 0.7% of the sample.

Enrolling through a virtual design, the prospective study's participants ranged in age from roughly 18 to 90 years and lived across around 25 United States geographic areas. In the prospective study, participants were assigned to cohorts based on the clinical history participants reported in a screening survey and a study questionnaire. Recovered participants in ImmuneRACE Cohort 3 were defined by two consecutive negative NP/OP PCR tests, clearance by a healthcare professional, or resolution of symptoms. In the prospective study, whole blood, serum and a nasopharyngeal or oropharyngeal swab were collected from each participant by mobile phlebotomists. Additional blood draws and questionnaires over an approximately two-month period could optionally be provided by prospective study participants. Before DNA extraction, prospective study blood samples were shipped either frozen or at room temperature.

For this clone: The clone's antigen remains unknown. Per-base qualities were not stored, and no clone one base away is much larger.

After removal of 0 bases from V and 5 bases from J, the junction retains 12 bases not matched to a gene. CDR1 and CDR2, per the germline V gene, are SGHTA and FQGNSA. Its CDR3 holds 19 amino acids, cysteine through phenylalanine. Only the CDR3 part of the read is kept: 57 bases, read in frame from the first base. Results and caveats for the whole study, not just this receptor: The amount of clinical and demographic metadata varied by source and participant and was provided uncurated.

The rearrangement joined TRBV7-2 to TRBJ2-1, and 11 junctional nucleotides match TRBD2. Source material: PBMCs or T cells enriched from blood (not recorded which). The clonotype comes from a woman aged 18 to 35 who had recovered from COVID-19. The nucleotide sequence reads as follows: TGTGCCAGCAGCTTAGCTAGCGGGGGGGCGTTCCTCTTCCACAATGAGCAGTTCTTC. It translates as CASSLASGGAFLFHNEQFF.